Listed below are T cell receptor beta chains from one sample, sequenced in a study of cytomegalovirus exposure and HLA in healthy donors. The table came from immunoSEQ multiplex PCR; TCRdb's copy has only in-frame clones and leaves some out. The table records 95,000 to 100,000 clones, about 80% of them present only once. Sequencing was performed on PBMCs. Source of these receptors: a man aged 40-55 years in good health and CMV-seronegative. CDR3s include the opening cysteine and the closing phenylalanine or tryptophan. Each record gives: V gene, D gene, clone size, J gene, CDR3 protein, CDR3 DNA. A D gene is named only where the DNA matches it firmly. Size tells how often a clone was seen (once, few, many) or the class of an expanded clone, and some rows leave it out.

TRBV9	TRBD1	.	TRBJ2-3	CASSELRQGGTDTQYF	TGTGCCAGCAGCGAACTAAGACAGGGGGGCACAGATACGCAGTATTTT
TRBV13	.	.	TRBJ2-3	CASSLKAGIGTDTQYF	TGTGCCAGCAGCTTAAAAGCAGGGATAGGCACAGATACGCAGTATTTT
TRBV9	TRBD2	.	TRBJ2-2	CASSTTSGNTGELFF	TGTGCCAGCAGCACTACTAGCGGAAACACCGGGGAGCTGTTTTTT
TRBV6-1	TRBD1	.	TRBJ1-1	CASSYRGEGTEAFF	TGTGCCAGCAGCTACAGGGGCGAGGGTACCGAAGCTTTCTTT
TRBV7-9	.	.	TRBJ1-1	CASSLRGGLGEAFF	TGTGCCAGCAGCTTAAGGGGGGGGCTGGGAGAAGCTTTCTTT
TRBV7-8	.	.	TRBJ1-4	CASSPHREGVEKLFF	TGTGCCAGCAGTCCCCACAGGGAAGGCGTTGAAAAACTGTTTTTT
TRBV6-6	.	.	TRBJ2-5	CASSYSAGAGQETQYF	TGTGCCAGCAGTTACTCTGCGGGGGCGGGACAAGAGACCCAGTACTTC
TRBV25-1	TRBD1	once	TRBJ2-7	CASSYGTGAEQYF	TGTGCCAGCAGTTATGGGACAGGGGCCGAGCAGTACTTC
TRBV19	.	.	TRBJ1-1	CASSMSGRGSLTEAFF	TGTGCCAGTAGTATGTCCGGCAGGGGCTCGTTGACTGAAGCTTTCTTT
TRBV6-4	TRBD2	few	TRBJ2-1	CASSPLADSYNEQFF	TGTGCCAGCAGTCCCCTAGCGGACTCCTACAATGAGCAGTTCTTC
TRBV5-1	TRBD2	.	TRBJ2-3	CASSLGLAGGEDYF	TGCGCCAGCAGCTTAGGGCTAGCGGGGGGCGAGGACTATTTT
TRBV5-1	.	.	TRBJ2-5	CASEPAPSSTEETQYF	TGCGCCAGCGAACCGGCCCCTAGCAGTACGGAAGAGACCCAGTACTTC
TRBV7-9	TRBD1	.	TRBJ1-1	CSSSLGTGHAFF	TGTTCCAGCAGCTTAGGGACAGGGCACGCTTTCTTT
TRBV20-1	TRBD1	.	TRBJ2-7	CSPGQGREQYF	TGCAGCCCGGGACAGGGTCGGGAGCAGTACTTC
TRBV4-1	TRBD1	.	TRBJ1-5	CASSPRQGKSNQPQHF	TGCGCCAGCAGCCCCCGACAGGGTAAAAGCAATCAGCCCCAGCATTTT
TRBV27	TRBD2	few	TRBJ2-3	CASSLLTSGGAGDTQYF	TGTGCCAGCAGTTTATTGACTAGCGGGGGGGCAGGAGATACGCAGTATTTT
TRBV7-2	TRBD1	.	TRBJ2-3	CASSWGARGLSTDTQYF	TGTGCCAGCAGCTGGGGCGCCAGGGGGCTTTCAACCGATACGCAGTATTTT
TRBV10-3	TRBD1	once	TRBJ1-2	CAIRTPRDRGGYGYTF	TGTGCCATCAGGACGCCCCGGGACAGGGGTGGCTATGGCTACACCTTC
TRBV6-6	TRBD2	.	TRBJ2-7	CASSYGSAAGGYEQYF	TGTGCCAGCAGTTACGGATCCGCAGCGGGGGGCTACGAGCAGTACTTC
TRBV7-9	TRBD2	.	TRBJ2-1	CSSSWDADLAGERQFF	TGTTCCAGCAGCTGGGACGCCGACTTAGCGGGGGAAAGGCAGTTCTTC
TRBV7-9	TRBD2	.	TRBJ2-5	CASSPQTSGGAEETQYF	TGTGCCAGCAGCCCACAGACTAGCGGGGGGGCTGAAGAGACCCAGTACTTC
TRBV7-2	.	.	TRBJ2-1	CASSSGFIPILDEQFF	TGTGCCAGCAGCTCGGGTTTTATTCCAATTTTGGATGAGCAGTTCTTC
TRBV5-6	.	.	TRBJ2-5	CASSRKQGGSYQETQYF	TGTGCCAGCAGTCGAAAGCAGGGGGGCTCGTACCAAGAGACCCAGTACTTC
TRBV13	.	few	TRBJ2-2	CASSSRGGELTGELFF	TGTGCCAGCAGCTCGAGGGGGGGAGAGCTAACCGGGGAGCTGTTTTTT
TRBV6-4	.	.	TRBJ2-4	CASRSGMSAKNIQYF	TGTGCCAGCAGGTCAGGGATGTCGGCCAAAAACATTCAGTACTTC
TRBV28	TRBD1	.	TRBJ1-2	CASHVSDRGFGGYTF	TGTGCCAGTCACGTTTCGGACAGGGGATTCGGTGGCTACACCTTC
TRBV7-9	TRBD1	few	TRBJ1-3	CASSPRQGYGNTIYF	TGTGCCAGCAGCCCACGACAGGGGTACGGAAACACCATATATTTT